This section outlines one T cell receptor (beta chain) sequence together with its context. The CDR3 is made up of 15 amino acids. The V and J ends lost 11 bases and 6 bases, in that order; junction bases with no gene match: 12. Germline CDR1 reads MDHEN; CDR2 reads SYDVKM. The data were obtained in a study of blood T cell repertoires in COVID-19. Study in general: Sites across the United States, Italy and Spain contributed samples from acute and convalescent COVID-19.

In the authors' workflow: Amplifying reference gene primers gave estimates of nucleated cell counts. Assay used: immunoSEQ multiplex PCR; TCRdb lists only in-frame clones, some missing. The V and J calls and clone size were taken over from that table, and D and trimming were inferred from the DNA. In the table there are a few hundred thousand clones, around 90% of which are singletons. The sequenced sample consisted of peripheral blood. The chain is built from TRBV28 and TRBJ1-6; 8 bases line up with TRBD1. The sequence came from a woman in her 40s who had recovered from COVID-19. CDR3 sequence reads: CAFSPGQGVNSPLHF. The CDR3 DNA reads TGTGCCTTCTCCCCCGGACAGGGAGTTAATTCACCCCTCCACTTT.